Listed here are 16 T cell receptor beta chains from one sample, sequenced in a study of CD8+CD57+ T cells in acquired aplastic anemia. Profiling of TCR beta VDJ combinations and CDR3 sequences used genomic DNA as template. TCRdb re-analysed the reads in MiXCR, keeping a single row per CDR3 protein. The sample contains a few hundred thousand distinct CDR3 sequences, under 40% of which appear only once. The authors sequenced patients whose flow cytometry had shown CD8+CD57+ cell expansion. Sequencing was performed on sorted CD4+, CD8+, or CD8+CD57+ T cells (not recorded which) from PBMCs. Every receptor here comes from a human donor with aplastic anemia.

This clonotype was picked up a small number of times. The gene calls are TRBV20-1 and TRBJ1-1; D is uncertain. The V gene's germline CDR1 is DFQATT and CDR2 SNEGSKA (reference sequence). This CDR3 comprises 14 residues. V lost 5 bases and J lost 1, with 14 bases in between. CDR3 coding DNA: TGCAGTGCTTCCAGGACCGATACGAACACTGAAGCTTTCTTT. Translation gives CSASRTDTNTEAFF.

The gene calls are TRBV5-6 and TRBJ1-2; maybe TRBD1 (6 bases). V was pared by 5 bases and J by 4 bases, with 15 bases between. CDR1 is SGHDT and CDR2 is YYEEEE in the germline V gene. This CDR3 is built from 14 residues. The CDR3 loop is CASRLGQIRYGYTF. The CDR3 region has the DNA TGTGCCAGCAGACTTGGACAGATACGCTATGGCTACACCTTC.

This clonotype was seen more than once but under ten times. The chain links TRBV10-1 to TRBJ1-6; 7 nucleotides agree with TRBD1. The CDR3 contains 15 residues. Germline V gene lookup returns CDR1 WNHNN and CDR2 SYGVQD (reference sequence). The CDR3 coding sequence is TGCTCCCCAGGGGGGGGGCGCAGATATAATTCACCCCTCCACTTT. This codes for CSPGGGRRYNSPLHF.

This clonotype was observed many times. The chain is built from TRBV2 and TRBJ1-5; tentatively, D is TRBD1 (6 bases). Germline V gene data show CDR1 as SNHLY and CDR2 as FYNNEI. Between the trimmed V and J ends, which lost 3 bases and 9 bases, there was a span of 18 bases. The CDR3 covers 15 residues. CDR3 amino acids: CASSEVRQGTPPQHF. The CDR3 DNA is TGTGCCAGCAGTGAGGTACGGCAGGGGACTCCGCCCCAGCATTTT.

This clonotype was counted a few times. A read error may be the cause here, since a much bigger clone is one base away. This chain uses TRBV15 with TRBJ2-2; D unclear. Germline CDR1 reads LNHNV; CDR2 reads YYDKDF (reference sequence). CDR3 length: 14 residues. CDR3 nucleotides: TGTGCCGCCAGCAGAGTAACACGTCCAGGGGAGCTGTTTTTT. Its translation is CAASRVTRPGELFF.

Ten or more counts support this clonotype. The chain carries TRBV7-8 and TRBJ1-5; D remains ambiguous. The germline V and J ends were trimmed by 0 bases and 4 bases, with 4 bases remaining between them. The CDR3 is 13 residues long. CDR1 is SGHVS and CDR2 is FQNEAQ in the germline V gene. CDR3 in amino acids: CASSLAWNQPQHF. The CDR3 bases are TGTGCCAGCAGCTTAGCTTGGAATCAGCCCCAGCATTTT.

This chain uses TRBV4-2 with TRBJ2-3; maybe TRBD1 (5 bases). CDR3 length: 15 amino acids. The V and J ends lost 1 base and 1 base respectively, with 9 bases between them. The germline CDR1 and CDR2 sequences are LGHNA and YNFKEQ. CDR3 region: CASSQGAGRTDTQYF. CDR3 bases: TGTGCCAGCAGCCAAGGGGCAGGGCGCACAGATACGCAGTATTTT.

In its sample, this clonotype was seen a few times. The chain combines TRBV20-1 with TRBJ1-4; 10 nucleotides align to TRBD1. The V gene end was trimmed by 3 bases and the J gene end by 5 bases; junction bases not matched to a gene: 3. Germline loops: CDR1 DFQATT, CDR2 SNEGSKA (reference sequence). CDR3 length: 14 amino acids. The CDR3: CSARPGQGNEKLFF. The CDR3 DNA reads TGCAGTGCTAGGCCGGGACAGGGGAATGAAAAACTGTTTTTT.

The chain joins TRBV5-5 to TRBJ2-5; a possible D gene is TRBD2 (6 bases). CDR1 and CDR2 from the germline V gene are SGHKS and YYEKEE (reference sequence). V was trimmed by 6 bases and J by 5 bases, leaving 26 bases between them. The CDR3 length is 17 residues. The CDR3 nucleotides are TGTGCCAGCACCAAGACGGAGGGGCACCAGACGTGGGAGACCCAGTACTTC. Residues: CASTKTEGHQTWETQYF.

The gene calls are TRBV5-1 and TRBJ2-3; 7 bases match TRBD2. V was pared by 5 bases and J by 2 bases, with 8 bases of the junction left unmatched. The CDR3 has 15 residues. CDR1 and CDR2 (germline): SGHRS, YFSETQ. The CDR3 loop reads CASSRGEGTTDTQYF. The CDR3 DNA follows: TGCGCCAGCAGTCGGGGGGAGGGAACCACAGATACGCAGTATTTT.

This clonotype was found a few times. The rearrangement joins TRBV7-2 to TRBJ1-6; D may be TRBD1 (5 bases). Germline V CDR1 and CDR2: SGHTA, FQGNSA. V shed 5 bases and J shed 6 bases, with 17 bases lying between them. CDR3 length: 16 residues. CDR3 DNA: TGTGCCAGCAGCCCAACCCGCGGGGGAGGTAATTCACCCCTCCACTTT. Translating it yields CASSPTRGGGNSPLHF.

This clonotype was picked up many times. The J gene is TRBJ1-3, the V gene TRBV9; D is possibly TRBD1 (6 bases). This CDR3 spans 13 amino acids. CDR1 and CDR2 from the germline V gene are SGDLS and YYNGEE. Deletions cut 0 bases from V and 8 bases from J, with 9 bases between. The CDR3 region is CASSVDRVDTIYF. DNA for the CDR3: TGTGCCAGCAGCGTAGACAGGGTTGACACCATATATTTT.

This chain uses TRBV30 with TRBJ1-6, with 7 positions matching TRBD1. Looked up from germline, CDR1 is GTSNPN and CDR2 is SVGIG (reference sequence). V dropped 2 bases and J dropped 7; count of bases not matched to a gene: 2. CDR3 length: 13 amino acids. CDR3 DNA: TGTGCCTGGAGTCTACAGGGGAATTCACCCCTCCACTTT. Its translation is CAWSLQGNSPLHF. The full variable domain, its missing parts supplied by reference TRBV30 and TRBJ1-6, is SQTIHQWPATLVQPVGSPLSLECTVEGTSNPNLYWYRQAAGRGLQLLFYSVGIGQISSEVPQNLSASRPQDRQFILSSKKLLLSDSGFYLCAWSLQGNSPLHFGNGTRLTVT.

V gene TRBV4-2 combines with J gene TRBJ1-2; D is possibly TRBD1 (6 bases). The V and J ends lost 4 bases and 4 bases respectively, with 22 bases between them. This CDR3 spans 17 amino acids. The germline V gene encodes CDR1 LGHNA and CDR2 YNFKEQ. CDR3 in DNA: TGTGCCAGCAGCCCAGAGGGCATTCAGGGGCTTACCTATGGCTACACCTTC. This sequence encodes CASSPEGIQGLTYGYTF.

The rearrangement uses TRBV15 and TRBJ2-3; 7 nucleotides line up with TRBD2. Germline loops: CDR1 LNHNV, CDR2 YYDKDF (reference sequence). This CDR3 spans 15 amino acids. V lost 0 bases, J lost 2 bases, and 2 bases stayed unmatched. The CDR3, as DNA: TGTGCCACCAGCAGAGAGGGGGGGGACACAGATACGCAGTATTTT. Amino acid sequence: CATSREGGDTDTQYF.

In the case of this clonotype: A much larger clone lies a single base off, so this may be a read error. This sequence joins TRBV2 and TRBJ2-3; 9 bases agree with TRBD1. The J call may be wrong; the DNA end is better matched by TRBJ1-5. CDR3 length equals 15 residues. CDR1 and CDR2 (germline): SNHLY, FYNNEI. The CDR3 nucleotides are TGTGCCAGCAGTGAATGGGGGACAGGGACAGATACGCAGCATTTT. It is translated as CASSEWGTGTDTQHF.